Listed below are T cell receptor beta chains from one sample, sequenced in a study of graft-versus-host responses after intestinal transplantation. These receptors' antigens are unknown. Clones were sequenced by immunoSEQ multiplex PCR, and TCRdb holds only the in-frame ones, with some missing. The sample contains under 140,000 clones, around 95% of which appear only once. The sample here was unstimulated CD8+ T cells sorted from spleen or lymph node cells, taken before intestinal transplant. These receptors were obtained from a human donor who received an intestinal transplant. CDR3s include the opening cysteine and the closing phenylalanine or tryptophan. The order of the fields is V gene, CDR3 length, D gene, clone size, J gene, CDR3 DNA, CDR3 protein. D genes are given only for firm matches. Size tells how often a clone was seen (once, few, many) or the class of an expanded clone, and some rows leave it out.

TRBV19	16	NA	NA	TRBJ1-4	TGTGCCAGTAGTGTTCCCGGCATGGGACTGAATGAAAAACTGTTTTTT	CASSVPGMGLNEKLFF
TRBV4-1	15	NA	NA	TRBJ2-3	TGCGCCAGCAGCCAAGAGTGGAGGACGATAGATACGCAGTATTTT	CASSQEWRTIDTQYF
TRBV11-2	15	TRBD1	once	TRBJ2-7	TGTGCCAGCAGCTTAACCGGACAGGGGGCCTACGAGCAGTACTTC	CASSLTGQGAYEQYF
TRBV10-1	14	NA	NA	TRBJ2-1	TGCGCCAGCAGTGAGTCCACTAGTTCCAATGAGCAGTTCTTC	CASSESTSSNEQFF
TRBV29-1	14	NA	once	TRBJ2-5	TGCAGCGTTGATGGGACCGAATCAGGGGAGACCCAGTACTTC	CSVDGTESGETQYF
TRBV19	12	NA	NA	TRBJ2-3	TGTGCCAGTAGCGAAACAGGGGATACGCAGTATTTT	CASSETGDTQYF
TRBV4-2	12	TRBD2	NA	TRBJ2-5	TGTGCCAGCAGCCCCGGGGGGGAGACCCAGTACTTC	CASSPGGETQYF
TRBV6-4	16	NA	NA	TRBJ2-2	TGTGCCAGCAGTGACTCTTGGGGGGTTGACACCGGGGAGCTGTTTTTT	CASSDSWGVDTGELFF
TRBV2	15	TRBD1	NA	TRBJ2-1	TGTGCCAGCAGCTCTAGGGACAGTGTATACAATGAGCAGTTCTTC	CASSSRDSVYNEQFF
TRBV5-1	16	TRBD1	NA	TRBJ2-1	TGCGCCAGCAGCCCGAGGGACAGGAGCTCCTACAATGAGCAGTTCTTC	CASSPRDRSSYNEQFF
TRBV7-9	14	TRBD1	NA	TRBJ1-2	TGTGCCAGCAGGCATGGACAGGCCCGGGATGGCTACACCTTC	CASRHGQARDGYTF
TRBV7-9	16	TRBD1	NA	TRBJ1-3	TGTGCCAGCAGGCCCGGGACAGGTGACTCTGGAAACACCATATATTTT	CASRPGTGDSGNTIYF
TRBV6-1	17	TRBD2	NA	TRBJ2-7	TGTGCCAGCAGTGAAGCTATAGTGACTAGCGGTCTCTACGAGCAGTACTTC	CASSEAIVTSGLYEQYF
TRBV27	13	NA	NA	TRBJ2-1	TGTGCCAGCAGTTTATCATCCCGTAATGAGCAGTTCTTC	CASSLSSRNEQFF
TRBV27	14	NA	NA	TRBJ2-4	TGTGCCAGCAGTTTCAGAGGTGGCAAAAACATTCAGTACTTC	CASSFRGGKNIQYF
TRBV7-7	13	NA	NA	TRBJ2-7	TGTGCTAGCAGCCCCGGGGATTTTTACGAGCAGTACTTC	CASSPGDFYEQYF
TRBV7-9	12	NA	once	TRBJ1-1	TGTGCCAGCAGCCCCCGCATCACTGAAGCTTTCTTT	CASSPRITEAFF
TRBV19	15	TRBD2	few	TRBJ2-7	TGTGCCAGTAGTATGGGGAGCGGGAGCTCCTACGAGCAGTACTTC	CASSMGSGSSYEQYF
TRBV7-8	16	NA	NA	TRBJ2-7	TGTGCCAGCAGCTTAGAGTGGGTAGCGGCAAACTACGAGCAGTACTTC	CASSLEWVAANYEQYF
TRBV9	15	NA	once	TRBJ2-3	TGTGCCAGCAGCCCTGCCCGGAGCGGCACAGATACGCAGTATTTT	CASSPARSGTDTQYF
TRBV6-4	15	NA	NA	TRBJ2-2	TGTGCCAGCAGTGACTTCCCCGCGAACACCGGGGAGCTGTTTTTT	CASSDFPANTGELFF
TRBV2	17	TRBD1	NA	TRBJ1-3	TGTGCCAGCAGGACCCCGAGGGAGGGGGCGCGAAGAAACACCATATATTTT	CASRTPREGARRNTIYF
TRBV9	16	TRBD2	NA	TRBJ2-1	TGTGCCAGCAGCCAACCTTTAGCGGGAGGGCATGATGAGCAGTTCTTC	CASSQPLAGGHDEQFF
TRBV7-8	15	TRBD1	NA	TRBJ1-2	TGTGCCAGCAGCTCTCGACAGGGGGCATCCTATGGCTACACCTTC	CASSSRQGASYGYTF
TRBV19	20	TRBD1	NA	TRBJ1-3	TGTGCCAGTAGTATCACGACCCGGGACAGGGTTGTACGCTCTGGAAACACCATATATTTT	CASSITTRDRVVRSGNTIYF
TRBV18	14	TRBD1	NA	TRBJ2-7	TGTGCCAGCTCACCTGACAGGGGGCCTTACGAGCAGTACTTC	CASSPDRGPYEQYF
TRBV27	17	TRBD2	NA	TRBJ2-3	TGTGCCAGCAGTTTATCGGCTAGCGGGAGTTATAGAGATACGCAGTATTTT	CASSLSASGSYRDTQYF
TRBV7-9	16	TRBD1	NA	TRBJ2-2	TGTGCCAGCAGCTCTTCCGGGACAGAAAACACCGGGGAGCTGTTTTTT	CASSSSGTENTGELFF
TRBV30	14	NA	NA	TRBJ2-3	TGTGCCTGGAGTGGAGTGGGGGCGGGAGATACGCAGTATTTT	CAWSGVGAGDTQYF
TRBV4-1	12	NA	NA	TRBJ1-1	TGCGCCAGCAGCCAAGGGAACACTGAAGCTTTCTTT	CASSQGNTEAFF
TRBV13	15	TRBD2	NA	TRBJ2-1	TGTGCCAGCAGCCCCCCACTAGCGGGAGGGTATGAGCAGTTCTTC	CASSPPLAGGYEQFF
TRBV15	16	NA	NA	TRBJ1-1	TGTGCCACCAGCAGAGAAATTCAGGGGACGAGCACTGAAGCTTTCTTT	CATSREIQGTSTEAFF
TRBV12-5	11	NA	NA	TRBJ2-5	TGTGCTAGTGAGGGCGAAGAGACCCAGTACTTC	CASEGEETQYF
TRBV19	13	NA	NA	TRBJ1-1	TGTGCCAGTAGTATGGGGTTGAACACTGAAGCTTTCTTT	CASSMGLNTEAFF
TRBV7-9	14	TRBD1	once	TRBJ1-5	TGTGCCAGCAGCGATGGGACAGGTCCAGGGCCCCAGCATTTT	CASSDGTGPGPQHF
TRBV7-3	15	TRBD2	NA	TRBJ2-1	TGTGCCAGCAGCCCGAAGGGCGGGAGCCCCAATGAGCAGTTCTTC	CASSPKGGSPNEQFF
TRBV28	15	NA	NA	TRBJ1-5	TGTGCCAGCATTTGGGGGGGGAGAATCAATCAGCCCCAGCATTTT	CASIWGGRINQPQHF
TRBV11-1	13	NA	NA	TRBJ2-7	TGTGCCAGCAGCTTAGGGGAGGTCTACGAGCAGTACTTC	CASSLGEVYEQYF
TRBV5-1	14	NA	NA	TRBJ2-1	TGCGCCAGCCGACAGGCAGGGTTAGGCAATGAGCAGTTCTTC	CASRQAGLGNEQFF
TRBV13	14	NA	NA	TRBJ2-7	TGTGCCAGCAGCTTAACAGGGCGAAGCTACGAGCAGTACTTC	CASSLTGRSYEQYF
TRBV27	14	TRBD1	NA	TRBJ2-7	TGTGCCAGCAGTTTAAAGGGACAGCTCTACGAGCAGTACTTC	CASSLKGQLYEQYF
TRBV6-1	13	NA	once	TRBJ1-1	TGTGCCAGCAGTTATAACGGGGGCACTGAAGCTTTCTTT	CASSYNGGTEAFF
TRBV19	15	NA	NA	TRBJ1-3	TGTGCCAGCGGGCGTGGCGGATTCTCTGGAAACACCATATATTTT	CASGRGGFSGNTIYF
TRBV6-6	14	NA	NA	TRBJ2-5	TGTGCCAGCAGTTTCCGGGGATACCCCAAGACCCAGTACTTC	CASSFRGYPKTQYF
TRBV29-1	14	NA	NA	TRBJ1-3	TGCAGCGTTGGGGATACAGGGCGAGGAAACACCATATATTTT	CSVGDTGRGNTIYF
TRBV13	16	TRBD2	NA	TRBJ2-2	TGTGCCAGCAGCGATGGACTAGCGGGGATCACCGGGGAGCTGTTTTTT	CASSDGLAGITGELFF
TRBV5-5	14	NA	NA	TRBJ1-1	TGTGCCAGCAGCTTGGAACCAGTGAACACTGAAGCTTTCTTT	CASSLEPVNTEAFF
TRBV7-9	14	NA	NA	TRBJ1-2	TGTGCCAGCAGCTTAACTGAAGGGCGGAACGGCTACACCTTC	CASSLTEGRNGYTF
TRBV2	13	TRBD2	NA	TRBJ2-1	TGTGCCAGCAGTCCCGGACTAGCCAATGAGCAGTTCTTC	CASSPGLANEQFF
TRBV28	16	TRBD2	NA	TRBJ2-5	TGTGCCAGCAGTTTGCTAGCGGGAGGCAAGAGGGAGACCCAGTACTTC	CASSLLAGGKRETQYF
TRBV30	16	TRBD1	NA	TRBJ1-2	TGTGCCTGGAGTCCCCAGGGGACAGACCGTAACTATGGCTACACCTTC	CAWSPQGTDRNYGYTF
TRBV19	16	NA	NA	TRBJ2-1	TGTGCCAGTAGTATCCAACTGGCTTACATGGACAATGAGCAGTTCTTC	CASSIQLAYMDNEQFF
TRBV27	14	NA	NA	TRBJ2-7	TGTGCCAGCAGTTTATTTGCAGACTCCTACGAGCAGTACTTC	CASSLFADSYEQYF
TRBV7-6	14	NA	NA	TRBJ2-7	TGTGCCAGCAGCTCGAGGCGTGAATCCTACGAGCAGTACTTC	CASSSRRESYEQYF
TRBV28	16	TRBD1	NA	TRBJ1-1	TGTGCCAGCAATCCAACAGGGGAGGGTATGAACACTGAAGCTTTCTTT	CASNPTGEGMNTEAFF